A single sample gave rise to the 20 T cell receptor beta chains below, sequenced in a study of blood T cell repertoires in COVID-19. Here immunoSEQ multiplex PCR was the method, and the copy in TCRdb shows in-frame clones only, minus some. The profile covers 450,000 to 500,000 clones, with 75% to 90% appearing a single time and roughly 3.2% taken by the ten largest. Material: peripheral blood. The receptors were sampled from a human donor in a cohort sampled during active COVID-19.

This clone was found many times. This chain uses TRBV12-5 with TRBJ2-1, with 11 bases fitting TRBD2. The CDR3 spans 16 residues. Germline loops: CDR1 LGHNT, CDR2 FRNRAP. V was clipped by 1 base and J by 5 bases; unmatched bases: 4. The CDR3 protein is CASGLGRLAGNNEQFF. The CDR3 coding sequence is TGTGCTAGTGGTTTGGGCCGACTAGCGGGAAACAATGAGCAGTTCTTC. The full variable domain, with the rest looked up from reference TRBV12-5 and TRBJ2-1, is DARVTQTPRHKVTEMGQEVTMRCQPILGHNTVFWYRQTMMQGLELLAYFRNRAPLDDSGMPKDRFSAEMPDATLATLKIQPSEPRDSAVYFCASGLGRLAGNNEQFFGPGTRLTVL.

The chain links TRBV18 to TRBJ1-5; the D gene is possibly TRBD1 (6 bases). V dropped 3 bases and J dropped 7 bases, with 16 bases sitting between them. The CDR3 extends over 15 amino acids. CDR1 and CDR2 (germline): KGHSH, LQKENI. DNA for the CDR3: TGTGCCAGCTCACCTCGGACAGACCCGGAGCAGCCCCAGCATTTT. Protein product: CASSPRTDPEQPQHF. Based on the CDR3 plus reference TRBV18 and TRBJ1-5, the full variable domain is NAGVMQNPRHLVRRRGQEARLRCSPMKGHSHVYWYRQLPEEGLKFMVYLQKENIIDESGMPKERFSAEFPKEGPSILRIQQVVRGDSAAYFCASSPRTDPEQPQHFGDGTRLSIL.

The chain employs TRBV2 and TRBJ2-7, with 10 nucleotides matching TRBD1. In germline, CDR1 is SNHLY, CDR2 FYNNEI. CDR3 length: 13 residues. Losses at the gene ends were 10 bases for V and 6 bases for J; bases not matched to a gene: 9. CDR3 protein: CATVGQGLGEQYF. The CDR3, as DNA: TGTGCCACCGTGGGACAGGGGTTGGGCGAGCAGTACTTC. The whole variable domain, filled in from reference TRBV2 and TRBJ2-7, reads EPEVTQTPSHQVTQMGQEVILRCVPISNHLYFYWYRQILGQKVEFLVSFYNNEISEKSEIFDDQFSVERPDGSNFTLKIRSTKLEDSAMYFCATVGQGLGEQYFGPGTRLTVT.

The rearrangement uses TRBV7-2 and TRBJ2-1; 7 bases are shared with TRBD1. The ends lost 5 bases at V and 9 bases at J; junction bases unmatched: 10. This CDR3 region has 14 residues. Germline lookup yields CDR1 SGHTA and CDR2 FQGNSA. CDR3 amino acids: CASSAQTGFGEQFF. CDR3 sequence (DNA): TGTGCCAGCAGCGCACAGACAGGGTTCGGTGAGCAGTTCTTC.

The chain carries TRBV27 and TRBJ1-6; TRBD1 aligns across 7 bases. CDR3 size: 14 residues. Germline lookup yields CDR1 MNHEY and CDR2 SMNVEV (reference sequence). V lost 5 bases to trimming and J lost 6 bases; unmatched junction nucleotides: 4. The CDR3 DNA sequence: TGTGCCAGCAGTGCGGGACAGATTAATTCACCCCTCCACTTT. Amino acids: CASSAGQINSPLHF.

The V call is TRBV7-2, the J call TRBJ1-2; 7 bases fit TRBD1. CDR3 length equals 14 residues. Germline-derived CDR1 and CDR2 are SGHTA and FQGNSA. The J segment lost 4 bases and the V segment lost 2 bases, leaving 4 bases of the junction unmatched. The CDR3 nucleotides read TGTGCCAGCAGCTTAAGGGGACAGTCCTATGGCTACACCTTC. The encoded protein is CASSLRGQSYGYTF.

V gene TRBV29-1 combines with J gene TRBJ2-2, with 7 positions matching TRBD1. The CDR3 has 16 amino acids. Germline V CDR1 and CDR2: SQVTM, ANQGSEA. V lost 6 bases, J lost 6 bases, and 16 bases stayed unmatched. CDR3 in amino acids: CSVQSSRRQGPGELFF. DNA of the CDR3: TGCAGCGTCCAGTCCTCTCGAAGACAGGGCCCCGGGGAGCTGTTTTTT.

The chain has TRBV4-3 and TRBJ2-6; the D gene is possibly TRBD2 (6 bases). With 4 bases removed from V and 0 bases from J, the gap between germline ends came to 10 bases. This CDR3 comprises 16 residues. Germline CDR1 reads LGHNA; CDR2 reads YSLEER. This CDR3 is CASSRRASSGANVLTF. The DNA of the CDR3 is TGCGCCAGCAGCCGGAGGGCCTCCTCTGGGGCCAACGTCCTGACTTTC.

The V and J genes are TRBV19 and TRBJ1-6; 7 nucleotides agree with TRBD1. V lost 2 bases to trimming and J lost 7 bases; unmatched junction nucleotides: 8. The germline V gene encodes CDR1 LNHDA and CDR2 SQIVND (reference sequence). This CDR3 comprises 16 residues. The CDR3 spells CASSIRITGDNSPLHF. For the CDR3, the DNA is TGTGCCAGTAGTATACGGATAACAGGGGACAATTCACCCCTCCACTTT.

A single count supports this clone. The CDR3 bases are TGCGCCAGCAGCTTGGTGGGACACCGCTCTGGGGCCAACGTCCTGACTTTC. This gives the protein CASSLVGHRSGANVLTF. The chain is built from TRBV5-1 and TRBJ2-6; D possibly corresponds to TRBD1 (6 bases). The length of the CDR3 is 17 residues. From germline, CDR1 is SGHRS and CDR2 YFSETQ. Trimming removed 0 bases at V and 0 bases at J, with 10 bases between.

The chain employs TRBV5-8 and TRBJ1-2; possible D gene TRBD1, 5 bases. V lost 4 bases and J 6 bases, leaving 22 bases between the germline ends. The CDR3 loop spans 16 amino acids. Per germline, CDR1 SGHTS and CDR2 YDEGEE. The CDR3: CASSPPKSGGGNGYTF. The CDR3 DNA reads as TGTGCCAGCAGCCCCCCCAAAAGCGGGGGAGGGAATGGCTACACCTTC.

As DNA, the CDR3 is TGTGCCAGCTGGCGGGACTCCTCTGGAAACACCATATATTTT. Its translation is CASWRDSSGNTIYF. The gene calls are TRBV6-5 and TRBJ1-3; D possibly corresponds to TRBD1 (5 bases). This CDR3 has 14 residues. Germline V gives CDR1 MNHEY, CDR2 SVGAGI. V dropped 8 bases and J dropped 0 bases, with 11 bases sitting between them.

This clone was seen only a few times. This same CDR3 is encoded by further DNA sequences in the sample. Written as DNA, the CDR3 is TGTGCCAGCAGCCCGGGACTAGCGGACAATGAGCAGTTCTTC. Its protein is CASSPGLADNEQFF. V and J are TRBV7-2 and TRBJ2-1; 11 bases align to TRBD2. CDR1 is SGHTA, CDR2 FQGNSA, per germline. With 5 bases clipped from V and 5 bases from J, the junction kept 2 bases outside the gene matches. The CDR3 spans 14 residues.

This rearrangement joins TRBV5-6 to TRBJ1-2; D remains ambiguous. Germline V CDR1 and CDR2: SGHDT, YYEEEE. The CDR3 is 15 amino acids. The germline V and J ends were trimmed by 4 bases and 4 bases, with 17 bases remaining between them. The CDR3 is CASSRSPVTLYGYTF. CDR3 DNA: TGTGCCAGCAGCCGTAGTCCCGTTACCCTCTATGGCTACACCTTC. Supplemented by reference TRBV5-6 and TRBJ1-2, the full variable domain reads DAGVTQSPTHLIKTRGQQVTLRCSPKSGHDTVSWYQQALGQGPQFIFQYYEEEERQRGNFPDRFSGHQFPNYSSELNVNALLLGDSALYLCASSRSPVTLYGYTFGSGTRLTVV.

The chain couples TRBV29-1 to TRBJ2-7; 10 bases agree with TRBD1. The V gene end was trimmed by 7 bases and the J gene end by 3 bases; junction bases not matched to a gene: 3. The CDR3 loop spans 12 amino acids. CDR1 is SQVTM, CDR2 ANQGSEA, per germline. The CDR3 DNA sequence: TGCAGCGCTGGACAGGGGGACTACGAGCAGTACTTC. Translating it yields CSAGQGDYEQYF.

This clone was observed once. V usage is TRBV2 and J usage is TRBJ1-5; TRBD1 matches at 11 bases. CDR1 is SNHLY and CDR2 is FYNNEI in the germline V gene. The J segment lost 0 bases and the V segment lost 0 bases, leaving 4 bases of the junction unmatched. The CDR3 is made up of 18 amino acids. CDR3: CASSEAPGQGDSNQPQHF. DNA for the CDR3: TGTGCCAGCAGTGAAGCCCCGGGACAGGGGGATAGCAATCAGCCCCAGCATTTT.

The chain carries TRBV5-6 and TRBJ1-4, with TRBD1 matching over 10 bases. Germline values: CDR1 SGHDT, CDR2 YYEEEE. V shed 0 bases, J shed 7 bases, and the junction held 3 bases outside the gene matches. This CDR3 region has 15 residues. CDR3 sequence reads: CASSLVRDRGEKLFF. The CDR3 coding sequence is TGTGCCAGCAGCTTGGTCCGGGACAGGGGTGAAAAACTGTTTTTT.

The CDR3 nucleotides read TGTGCCAGCAGTTCCCTCGGTGAGGGCAGCAATCAGCCCCAGCATTTT. Protein product: CASSSLGEGSNQPQHF. The rearrangement links TRBV25-1 to TRBJ1-5; no clear D. Per germline, CDR1 MGHDK and CDR2 SYGVNS. The CDR3 covers 16 residues. Trimming removed 5 bases from V and 1 base from J, with 15 bases in between.

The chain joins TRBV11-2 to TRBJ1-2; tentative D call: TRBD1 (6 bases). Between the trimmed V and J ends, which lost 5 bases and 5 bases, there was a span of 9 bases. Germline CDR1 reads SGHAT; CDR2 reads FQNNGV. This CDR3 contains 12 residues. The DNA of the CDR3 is TGTGCCAGCAGCGAAAGGGGGTATGGCTACACCTTC. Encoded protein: CASSERGYGYTF.

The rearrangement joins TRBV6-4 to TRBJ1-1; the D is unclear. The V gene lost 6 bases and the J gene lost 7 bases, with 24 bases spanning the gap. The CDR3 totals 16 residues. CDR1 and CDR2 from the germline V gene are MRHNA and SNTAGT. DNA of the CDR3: TGTGCCAGCAGCGTATTGATTGATCGGCGGCCCATTGAAGCTTTCTTT. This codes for CASSVLIDRRPIEAFF.